These 18 T cell receptor beta chains share one sample of origin, sequenced in a study of CD8 T cells in acute hepatitis C reinfection. Study results and limitations: Overrepresentation in the naive pool did not explain the preferential TRBV04 and TRBV06 usage seen in all groups.

Time point denoted: acute HCV infection, within 168 days of estimated infection date. No in vitro expansion preceded sequencing of these hepatitis C virus-specific cells, which were studied ex vivo. The data were produced by immunoSEQ multiplex PCR, yet TCRdb's version contains in-frame clones alone and is incomplete. Here the sample spans approximately 4,200 clones, less than 45% being singletons. The input for sequencing was HCV NS3-1073 tetramer-sorted CD8+ T cells from PBMCs, taken during acute infection. The receptors shown here come from a man aged 30 to 39 with chronic hepatitis C.

The V gene is TRBV4-3, the J gene TRBJ2-2; 11 positions match TRBD1. After removal of 4 bases from V and 5 bases from J, the junction contained 3 bases not matched to a gene. Germline V lookup: CDR1 LGHNA, CDR2 YSLEER. The CDR3 is 15 residues long. The DNA of the CDR3 is TGCGCCAGCAGCCCGGGACAGGGGGTTACCGGGGAGCTGTTTTTT. This codes for CASSPGQGVTGELFF.

This sequence joins TRBV7-9 and TRBJ2-7; TRBD2 agrees at 7 bases. V lost 5 bases to trimming and J lost 0 bases; unmatched junction nucleotides: 10. Germline CDR1 is SEHNR and CDR2 is FQNEAQ (reference sequence). The CDR3 covers 16 residues. DNA of the CDR3: TGTGCCAGCAGCCAAGAGATGGGGGGGAACTCCTACGAGCAGTACTTC. Amino acids: CASSQEMGGNSYEQYF.

The V gene is TRBV7-9, the J gene TRBJ2-5; D not resolved. Trimming pared 3 bases from V and 5 bases from J, leaving 13 bases between. The CDR3 sequence is 14 residues long. Germline assignment: CDR1 SEHNR and CDR2 FQNEAQ (reference sequence). The CDR3 reads CASSFPGNGETQYF. The CDR3 DNA sequence: TGTGCCAGCAGCTTCCCGGGTAACGGGGAGACCCAGTACTTC.

This clone was observed a handful of times. This chain joins TRBV21-1 and TRBJ1-1; the tabulated D call, TRBD1, remains unverified against the DNA. TRBV21-1 is flagged as a pseudogene. CDR3 size: 16 residues. The CDR3 DNA reads as TGTGCCAGCAGCAAAGCGCAACAGGTAGAGAACACTGAAGCTTTCTTT. This translates into CASSKAQQVENTEAFF.

This clone is judged medium-sized. The gene calls are TRBV6-1 and TRBJ2-7; no clear D gene. This CDR3 is 11 amino acids long. In germline, CDR1 is MNHNS, CDR2 SASEGT. Between the trimmed V and J ends, which lost 3 bases and 4 bases, there was a span of 4 bases. The CDR3 DNA is TGTGCCAGCAGTGACCAGTACGAGCAGTACTTC. Its protein is CASSDQYEQYF.

This rearrangement joins TRBV7-3 to TRBJ2-3; the D gene is possibly TRBD2 (6 bases). Germline CDR1 and CDR2: SGHTA and FQGTGA. Trimming left V 5 bases short and J 4 bases short, with 22 bases between. This CDR3 comprises 17 residues. For the CDR3, the DNA is TGTGCCAGCAGCGTCCAAGCGGGTGGTCCCCCCGCAGATACGCAGTATTTT. This sequence encodes CASSVQAGGPPADTQYF.

CDR3 in amino acids: CASSMEPGTGFLTEAFF. The CDR3 DNA follows: TGTGCCAGTAGTATGGAACCCGGGACAGGGTTTTTAACTGAAGCTTTCTTT. J is TRBJ1-1 and V is TRBV19, with TRBD1 matching 9 bases. Germline loops: CDR1 LNHDA, CDR2 SQIVND (reference sequence). After removal of 3 bases from V and 5 bases from J, the junction contained 13 bases not matched to a gene. The CDR3 length is 17 residues.

Turning to this clone: This could be a read error, since a much larger clone is one nucleotide away. The V and J genes are TRBV5-6 and TRBJ1-1; D call uncertain. The CDR3 length is 13 residues. Looked up from germline, CDR1 is SGHDT and CDR2 is YYEEEE. V lost 4 bases and J 3 bases, leaving 10 bases between the germline ends. CDR3 loop: CASSQEKDTEAFF. The CDR3 DNA follows: TGTGCCAGCAGCCAAGAGAAGGACACTGAAGCTTTCTTT.

The rearrangement links TRBV20-1 to TRBJ2-1; D is undetermined. The CDR3 extends over 10 amino acids. CDR1 and CDR2 (germline): DFQATT, SNEGSKA (reference sequence). The ends were cut back, 2 bases at V and 8 bases at J, with 4 bases in the middle. The DNA for the CDR3 is TGCAGTGCTAGACTCGATGAGCAGTTCTTC. Encoded protein: CSARLDEQFF.

This clone was counted a few times. This chain uses TRBV7-8 with TRBJ2-7; TRBD2 aligns across 11 bases. With V trimmed by 0 bases and J by 2 bases, 6 bases remained unmatched. Per the germline V gene, CDR1 is SGHVS and CDR2 is FQNEAQ. The CDR3 length is 17 residues. The CDR3 coding sequence is TGTGCCAGCAGCTTAGCGCTGACTAGCGGGGAGCCCTACGAGCAGTACTTC. Protein product: CASSLALTSGEPYEQYF.

About this clone: The same CDR3 arises from other DNA sequences in this sample as well. This sequence joins TRBV7-8 and TRBJ2-3; D is possibly TRBD1 or TRBD2 (7 bases each). The CDR3 is 16 amino acids. Germline CDR1 SGHVS, CDR2 FQNEAQ. Trimming pared 5 bases from V and 4 bases from J, leaving 19 bases between. In nucleotides, the CDR3 is TGTGCCAGCAGCCTGGAGGGGGCGGGAGTTCCAGATACGCAGTATTTT. It specifies CASSLEGAGVPDTQYF.

This rearrangement joins TRBV5-4 to TRBJ2-7; D call uncertain. Per germline, CDR1 SGHNT and CDR2 YYREEE (reference sequence). Trimming removed 1 base at V and 5 bases at J, with 13 bases between. The CDR3 has 14 amino acids. The CDR3 reads CASSLQASSHEQYF. CDR3 DNA: TGTGCCAGCAGCTTGCAGGCTAGTTCACACGAGCAGTACTTC.

The V call is TRBV4-2, the J call TRBJ2-1; 8 bases are shared with TRBD1. Germline V CDR1 and CDR2: LGHNA, YNFKEQ. Trimming removed 3 bases from V and 2 bases from J; junction bases left unmatched: 3. The CDR3 totals 15 residues. CDR3 in DNA: TGTGCCAGCAGCCACCCAGGGGGCCCCTACAATGAGCAGTTCTTC. Protein sequence: CASSHPGGPYNEQFF.

This clone was counted a single time. One junction end does not reproduce the germline sequence, and a read error may be involved. The rearrangement links TRBV27 to TRBJ1-1; TRBD1 matches at 7 bases. There are 13 residues in the CDR3. Germline V gene lookup returns CDR1 MNHEY and CDR2 SMNVEV (reference sequence). CDR3 coding DNA: TGTGCCAGCAGTTCCAGGGGGAACACTGAAGCTCTCTTT. It translates to CASSSRGNTEALF.

The rearrangement uses TRBV5-4 and TRBJ1-4; no clear D gene. Germline V lookup: CDR1 SGHNT, CDR2 YYREEE (reference sequence). The CDR3 contains 14 residues. V shed 4 bases and J shed 5 bases, with 12 bases lying between them. This CDR3 is CASSNSGLNEKLFF. CDR3 sequence (DNA): TGTGCCAGCAGCAACTCGGGCCTCAATGAAAAACTGTTTTTT.

CDR3 sequence reads: CASSLEVAANTGELFF. CDR3 coding DNA: TGTGCCAGCAGCTTAGAAGTAGCGGCGAACACCGGGGAGCTGTTTTTT. V usage is TRBV7-6 and J usage is TRBJ2-2, with D possibly TRBD2 on 6 matching bases. The CDR3 extends over 16 amino acids. V lost 1 base to trimming and J lost 0 bases, with 9 bases between them. CDR1 and CDR2 (germline): SGHVS, FNYEAQ.

This chain connects TRBV27 to TRBJ2-1; 8 bases agree with TRBD1. The CDR3 covers 15 residues. Per the germline V gene, CDR1 is MNHEY and CDR2 is SMNVEV (reference sequence). V lost 3 bases to trimming and J lost 7 bases; unmatched junction nucleotides: 8. CDR3 region: CASSLYPGQANEQFF. The CDR3 DNA reads TGTGCCAGCAGTTTGTACCCGGGACAGGCTAATGAGCAGTTCTTC.

V usage is TRBV4-2 and J usage is TRBJ1-2, with D possibly being TRBD1 (5 bases). The CDR3 consists of 13 residues. CDR1 is LGHNA, CDR2 YNFKEQ, per germline. V dropped 0 bases and J dropped 7 bases, with 9 bases sitting between them. CDR3 region: CASSQERGAGYTF. DNA of the CDR3: TGTGCCAGCAGCCAAGAACGCGGGGCTGGCTACACCTTC.